This T cell receptor beta chain comes out of a study of T cells in Graves' hyperthyroidism and ophthalmopathy. Study information: Blood from the periphery was taken at initial diagnosis, before any treatment.

This clonotype was seen many times. What was amplified from RNA transcripts were TCR beta CDR3 regions. TCR CDR3 regions were first amplified by RT-PCR with HTBI primers. Each CDR3 protein gets one entry after TCRdb re-called the multiplex PCR reads with MiXCR. This sample has about 520,000 distinct CDR3 sequences, with approximately 24% found just once. With duration under 3 months, ophthalmopathy was active: Clinical Activity Score at least 3, NOSPECS at least 4. Extraction of PBMCs used around 9.6 ml of fresh peripheral blood. The trim removed 3 bases at V and 1 base at J, leaving 5 bases unmatched. The CDR3 length is 15 residues. Germline CDR1 SGDLS, CDR2 YYNGEE.

The sequencing sample was made of blood. The receptor was derived from a woman in her thirties with Graves' ophthalmopathy. The V call is TRBV9, the J call TRBJ2-5, with 8 positions matching TRBD2. The CDR3 region has the DNA TGTGCCAGCAGCGGTTTTAGCGGGGTCCAAGAGACCCAGTACTTC. This sequence encodes CASSGFSGVQETQYF.